This T cell receptor beta chain was sequenced during a study of T cells in Graves' hyperthyroidism and ophthalmopathy. Amplified TCR beta CDR3 regions came from RNA transcripts. Using the HTBI primer set, a first-round RT-PCR was run on the TCR CDR3. TCRdb ran MiXCR on the multiplex PCR reads and lists one entry per CDR3 protein. The table has hundreds of thousands of distinct CDR3 sequences, 14% to 15% seen once; the top ten hold 3.5% to 4.5%. Trimming pared 4 bases from V and 4 bases from J, leaving 22 bases between. This CDR3 spans 17 amino acids. Germline loops: CDR1 LNHDA, CDR2 SQIVND (reference sequence).

Sample: blood. The sequence came from a woman in her thirties or forties with Graves' ophthalmopathy. V usage is TRBV19 and J usage is TRBJ1-1, with D tentatively TRBD1 (6 bases). The CDR3 protein is CASSTKGRGAVSTEAFF. The CDR3 coding sequence is TGTGCCAGTAGTACCAAAGGGCGGGGGGCGGTGAGCACTGAAGCTTTCTTT.